The entry that follows covers one T cell receptor beta chain sequence. This CDR3 spans 14 amino acids. V was pared by 3 bases and J by 5 bases, with 13 bases between. Germline V gene sequence: CDR1 KGHSH, CDR2 LQKENI. This specimen belongs to a study of blood T cell repertoires in COVID-19. Background on the study: There were acute and convalescent COVID-19 samples, and they came from the United States, Italy and Spain. The cDNA or gDNA used as material had been derived from T cells, B-cell-depleted T cells, or PBMCs.

Original data processing: The authors estimated nucleated cell counts from reference gene primer amplification. Method: immunoSEQ multiplex PCR; TCRdb's copy keeps in-frame clones and lacks some. V and J calls plus clone size are reproduced from that table; the DNA served to infer D and trimming. The repertoire consists of 95,000 to 110,000 clones, with 85% to 95% occurring once and the leading ten covering roughly 1.2%. The TCR sequence derives from a woman in her twenties or thirties with acute or convalescent COVID-19. Specimen: peripheral blood. V usage is TRBV18 and J usage is TRBJ1-1; D may be TRBD1 (6 bases). The CDR3 DNA follows: TGTGCCAGCTCACCCAGGGGTTTGGGTACTGAAGCTTTCTTT. Encoded protein: CASSPRGLGTEAFF.